Given below is one TCR beta chain in context. These data are taken from a study of T cell changes during pregnancy in multiple sclerosis. Using immunoSEQ multiplex PCR, the repertoire was profiled, and TCRdb retains in-frame clones only, with some absent. The sample lists 39,000 or so clones, roughly 91% occurring once. Germline values: CDR1 MNHEY, CDR2 SMNVEV (reference sequence). With 6 bases clipped from V and 6 bases from J, the junction kept 11 bases outside the gene matches. This CDR3 region has 15 residues. This clonotype originated in a female donor in good health, enrolled as a control in a pregnancy study. This chain connects TRBV27 to TRBJ2-1; 7 bases are a match to TRBD2. Material: CD4+ T cells from peripheral blood mononuclear cells, obtained after pregnancy. CDR3 loop: CASSPFAGVLNEQFF. The CDR3 DNA reads TGTGCCAGCAGCCCCTTCGCGGGAGTCCTCAATGAGCAGTTCTTC.